This T cell receptor beta chain was captured by sequencing in a study of glioma-infiltrating T cells. The CDR3 contains 16 residues. Germline assignment: CDR1 MDHEN and CDR2 SYDVKM. This clonotype occurred once. An end of the junction differs from the germline gene, which may be a read error. The iRepertoire nested amplicon-rescue multiplex PCR amplified TCR alpha and beta CDR3s from RNA. TCRdb processed the multiplex PCR reads anew with MiXCR; each CDR3 protein has one entry. This sample carries 400,000 or so distinct CDR3 sequences, 41% of them seen once, and the ten largest clones take approximately 12%.

The chain carries TRBV28 and TRBJ1-5; D is uncertain. This clonotype was sampled from a human donor with low-grade glioma or glioblastoma, undergoing nonglioma brain surgery, or in good health (not recorded which). Specimen: glioma tissue, nonneoplastic brain tissue, or PBMCs (not recorded which). The CDR3 reads CASSPETDYSNHPQHF. The CDR3 nucleotides read TGTGCCAGCAGTCCGGAGACGGATTATAGCAATCATCCCCAGCATTTT.